This entry describes one T cell receptor (beta chain). The Seattle patients joined while their infection was active and were tracked longitudinally afterward. Per the original data handling: By means of reference gene primer amplification, nucleated cell counts were estimated. Data came from immunoSEQ multiplex PCR; TCRdb stores just in-frame clones and leaves some out. The DNA gave D and trimming, while V, J and clone size come from that table. The sample comprises about 250,000 clones, around 89% of which are singletons, and about 5.9% rests with the top ten. This entry belongs to a study of blood T cell repertoires in COVID-19. Background on the study: The samples span acute and convalescent COVID-19 from the United States, Italy and Spain. The cDNA or gDNA used as material had been derived from T cells, B-cell-depleted T cells, or PBMCs.

This CDR3 comprises 16 residues. Germline trimming cut 4 bases from V and 2 bases from J; bases unmatched to any gene: 8. Germline lookup yields CDR1 LNHDA and CDR2 SQIVND (reference sequence). The origin of this receptor is a woman in her 30s with COVID-19, enrolled during active disease. The chain has TRBV19 and TRBJ1-2; the match to TRBD1 covers 9 bases. Sequenced: peripheral blood. This chain's CDR3 is CASSTADRGVNYGYTF. The CDR3, as DNA: TGTGCCAGTAGTACCGCTGACAGGGGGGTGAACTATGGCTACACCTTC.